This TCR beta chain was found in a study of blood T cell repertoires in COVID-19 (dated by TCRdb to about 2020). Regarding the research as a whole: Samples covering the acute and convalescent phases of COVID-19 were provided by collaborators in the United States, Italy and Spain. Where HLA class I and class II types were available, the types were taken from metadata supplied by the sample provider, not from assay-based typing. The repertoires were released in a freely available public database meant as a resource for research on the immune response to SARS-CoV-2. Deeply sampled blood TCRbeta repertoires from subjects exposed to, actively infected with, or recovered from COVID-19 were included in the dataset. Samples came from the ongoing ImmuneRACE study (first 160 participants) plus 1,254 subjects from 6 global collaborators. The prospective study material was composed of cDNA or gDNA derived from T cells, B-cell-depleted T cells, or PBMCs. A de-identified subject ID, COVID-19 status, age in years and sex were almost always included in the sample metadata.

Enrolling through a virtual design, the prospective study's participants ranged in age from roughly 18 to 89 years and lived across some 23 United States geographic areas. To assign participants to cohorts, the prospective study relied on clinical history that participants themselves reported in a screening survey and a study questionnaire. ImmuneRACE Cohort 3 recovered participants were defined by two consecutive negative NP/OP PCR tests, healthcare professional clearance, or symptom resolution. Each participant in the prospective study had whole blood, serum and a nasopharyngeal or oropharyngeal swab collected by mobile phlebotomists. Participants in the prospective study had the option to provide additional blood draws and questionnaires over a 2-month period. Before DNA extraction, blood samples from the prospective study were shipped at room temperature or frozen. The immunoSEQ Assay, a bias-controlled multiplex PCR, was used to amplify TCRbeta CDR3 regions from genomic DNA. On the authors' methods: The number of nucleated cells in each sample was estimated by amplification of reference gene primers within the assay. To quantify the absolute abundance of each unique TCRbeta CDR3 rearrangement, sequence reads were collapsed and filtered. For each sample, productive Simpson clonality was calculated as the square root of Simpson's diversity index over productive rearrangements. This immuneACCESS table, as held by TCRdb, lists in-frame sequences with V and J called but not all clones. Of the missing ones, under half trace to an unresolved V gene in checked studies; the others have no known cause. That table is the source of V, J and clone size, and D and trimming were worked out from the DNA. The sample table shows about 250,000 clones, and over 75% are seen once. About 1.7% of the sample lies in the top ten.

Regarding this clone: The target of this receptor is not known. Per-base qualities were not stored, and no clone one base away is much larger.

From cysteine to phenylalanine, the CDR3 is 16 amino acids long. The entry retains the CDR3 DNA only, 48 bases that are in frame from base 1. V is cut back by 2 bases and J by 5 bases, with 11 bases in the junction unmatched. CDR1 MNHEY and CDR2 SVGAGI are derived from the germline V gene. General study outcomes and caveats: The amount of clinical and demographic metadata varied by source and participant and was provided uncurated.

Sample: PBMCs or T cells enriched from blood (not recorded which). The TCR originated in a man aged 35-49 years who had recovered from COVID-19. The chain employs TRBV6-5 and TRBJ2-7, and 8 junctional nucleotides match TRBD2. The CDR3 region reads CASSYGVETSANEQYF. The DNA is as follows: TGTGCCAGCAGTTACGGGGTAGAGACTAGCGCTAACGAGCAGTACTTC.